These 8 T cell receptor beta chains share one sample of origin, sequenced in a study of MAIT cells during Salmonella Paratyphi A infection. General observations from the study: MAIT TRBV usage was oligoclonal, favouring TRBV20 and TRBV6.

The antigens of these receptors remain unknown. TCRdb re-analysed the 5' RACE reads in MiXCR, keeping a single row per CDR3 protein. The top ten clones hold over 45% of a sample with more than 550 distinct CDR3 sequences, roughly 40% of them seen once. Time point indicated: before S. Paratyphi A challenge (baseline). MAIT cells were sorted by flow cytometry as Valpha7.2+ CD161+ T cells. The source was MAIT cells from blood, collected at the first sampling point of the challenge study. All receptors derive from a person aged 18 to 75 who was deliberately infected with Salmonella Paratyphi A in a paratyphoid fever challenge study.

The V gene is TRBV24-1, the J gene TRBJ1-4; D unclear. The CDR3 is made up of 15 amino acids. V was trimmed by 3 bases and J by 4 bases, leaving 11 bases between them. Germline CDR1 is KGHDR and CDR2 is SFDVKD. The CDR3 nucleotides are TGTGCCACCAGTGATAGGACGCGCATTAATGAAAAACTGTTTTTT. Translating gives CATSDRTRINEKLFF.

Worth noting for this clonotype: At one end, the junction sequence differs from germline, possibly due to a read error. This sequence joins TRBV12-3 or TRBV12-4 and TRBJ2-7; D is unresolved. This CDR3 has 12 amino acids. The CDR3 nucleotides are TGTCCCAGCAGTCTCACTCTCTACGAGCAGTACTTC. Protein sequence: CPSSLTLYEQYF.

The genes are TRBV20-1 and TRBJ2-6; D may be TRBD1 (5 bases). The CDR3 has 16 amino acids. Germline V lookup: CDR1 DFQATT, CDR2 SNEGSKA (reference sequence). The V gene lost 2 bases and the J gene lost 3 bases, with 14 bases spanning the gap. The CDR3 sequence: CSARQGWEDGANVLTF. CDR3 nucleotide sequence: TGCAGTGCTAGACAGGGATGGGAAGATGGGGCCAACGTCCTGACTTTC.

This clonotype was observed once. The chain joins TRBV20-1 to TRBJ2-7; perhaps D is TRBD1 or TRBD2 (7 bases each). Germline assignment: CDR1 DFQATT and CDR2 SNEGSKA (reference sequence). This CDR3 is 13 amino acids long. V was pared by 6 bases and J by 6 bases, with 18 bases between. CDR3 in DNA: TGCAGTGCCAGGGGGGGGGCAGACTCCGAGCAGTACTTC. This gives the protein CSARGGADSEQYF.

J is TRBJ2-5 and V is TRBV6-4, with unresolved D. The CDR3 totals 13 residues. Germline assignment: CDR1 MRHNA and CDR2 SNTAGT. V was cut by 0 bases and J by 4 bases, with 6 bases left in between. The CDR3 DNA reads as TGTGCCAGCAGTGACTCTTGGGGAGAGACCCAGTACTTC. It translates to CASSDSWGETQYF.

By share, this clonotype ranks as large. CDR3 sequence reads: CSAQGLADYEQYF. The CDR3 DNA reads as TGCAGTGCTCAGGGACTAGCGGACTACGAGCAGTACTTC. This chain connects TRBV20-1 to TRBJ2-7; TRBD2 matches at 11 bases. CDR3 length equals 13 residues. J was trimmed by 3 bases and V by 5 bases; bases with no gene match: 3. CDR1 and CDR2 (germline): DFQATT, SNEGSKA (reference sequence).

Within the sample, this clonotype is medium-sized (0.01 to 0.1%). V gene TRBV13 combines with J gene TRBJ2-6, with 14 bases that match TRBD2. This CDR3 spans 20 amino acids. Germline CDR1 reads PRHDT; CDR2 reads FYEKMQ (reference sequence). J gave up 0 bases and V 3 bases, and 7 bases lay outside the gene matches. The DNA for the CDR3 is TGTGCCAGCAGCTTCAGACTAGCGGGAGGGCCTGGCTCTGGGGCCAACGTCCTGACTTTC. This translates into CASSFRLAGGPGSGANVLTF.

Judged by abundance, this clonotype is large. The chain combines TRBV12-3 or TRBV12-4 with TRBJ2-1; 9 positions match TRBD1. The V gene end was trimmed by 9 bases and the J gene end by 6 bases; junction bases not matched to a gene: 0. The CDR3 consists of 11 residues. This CDR3 is CARTGGNEQFF. CDR3 nucleotides: TGTGCCAGGACAGGGGGCAATGAGCAGTTCTTC.